What follows are 5 T cell receptor beta chains derived from one specimen sequenced in a study of shared clonotypes between healthy human individuals. Repertoires were generated with immunoSEQ multiplex PCR, while TCRdb's copy carries only in-frame clones and drops some. The data show over a million clones, with about four fifths seen just once and roughly 0.55% held by the top ten. The sample comprised memory CD4+ T cells from PBMCs. The subset here: CD45RA-negative fraction. The receptors originated from a man younger than 30 in good health. Some clones in this sample may be carry-over from other donors' samples.

This rearrangement joins TRBV7-7 to TRBJ2-5; the match to TRBD1 covers 7 bases. V was pared by 3 bases and J by 4 bases, with 2 bases of the junction left unmatched. The germline CDR1 and CDR2 sequences are SSHAT and FNYEAQ (reference sequence). The CDR3 loop spans 13 amino acids. The CDR3 spells CASSFTGAETQYF. The CDR3 coding sequence is TGTGCCAGCAGCTTTACAGGGGCAGAGACCCAGTACTTC.

This clone is a singleton in its sample. The chain employs TRBV4-3 and TRBJ2-5; D ambiguous. Trimming stripped 1 base from V and 1 base from J, with 7 bases between. The germline V gene has CDR1 LGHNA and CDR2 YSLEER. The CDR3 is 14 residues long. CDR3 nucleotides: TGCGCCAGCAGCCAAGGTAACGGCCAAGAGACCCAGTACTTC. The encoded protein is CASSQGNGQETQYF.

The chain has TRBV6-1 and TRBJ2-2; unclear D gene. Trimming removed 4 bases at V and 3 bases at J, with 6 bases between. The CDR3 consists of 13 residues. From germline, CDR1 is MNHNS and CDR2 SASEGT. The CDR3 bases are TGTGCCAGCAGTGTACACTACACCGGGGAGCTGTTTTTT. Protein product: CASSVHYTGELFF.

In its sample, this clone was seen many times. In the same sample, other DNA sequences code for this CDR3. The chain combines TRBV5-1 with TRBJ2-3; 8 bases match TRBD1. The CDR3 consists of 16 residues. CDR1 is SGHRS, CDR2 YFSETQ, per germline. V dropped 0 bases and J dropped 1; count of bases not matched to a gene: 4. The CDR3 is CASSLVGQGGTDTQYF. DNA for the CDR3: TGCGCCAGCAGCTTGGTTGGACAGGGTGGCACAGATACGCAGTATTTT. Supplemented by reference TRBV5-1 and TRBJ2-3, the full variable domain reads KAGVTQTPRYLIKTRGQQVTLSCSPISGHRSVSWYQQTPGQGLQFLFEYFSETQRNKGNFPGRFSGRQFSNSRSEMNVSTLELGDSALYLCASSLVGQGGTDTQYFGPGTRLTVL.

The V call is TRBV6-6, the J call TRBJ2-2; no reliable D call. The V gene lost 10 bases and the J gene lost 0 bases, with 12 bases spanning the gap. This CDR3 has 14 amino acids. Per the germline V gene, CDR1 is MNHNY and CDR2 is SVGAGI (reference sequence). CDR3 sequence (DNA): TGTGCCACTCATCCGGAGACGAACACCGGGGAGCTGTTTTTT. Amino acid sequence: CATHPETNTGELFF.